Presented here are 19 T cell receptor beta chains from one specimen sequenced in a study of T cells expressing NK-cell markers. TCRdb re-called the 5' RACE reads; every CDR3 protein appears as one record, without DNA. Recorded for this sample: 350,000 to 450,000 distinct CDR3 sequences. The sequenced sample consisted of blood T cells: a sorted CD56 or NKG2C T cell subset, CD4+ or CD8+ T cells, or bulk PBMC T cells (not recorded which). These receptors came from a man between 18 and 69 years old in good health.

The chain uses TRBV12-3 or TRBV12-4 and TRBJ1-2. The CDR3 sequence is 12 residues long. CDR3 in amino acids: CASSRDRYGYTF.

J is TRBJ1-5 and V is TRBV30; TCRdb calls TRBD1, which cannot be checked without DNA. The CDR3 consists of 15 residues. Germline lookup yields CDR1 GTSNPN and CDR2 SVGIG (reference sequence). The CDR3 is CAWRLIEGPYQPQHF.

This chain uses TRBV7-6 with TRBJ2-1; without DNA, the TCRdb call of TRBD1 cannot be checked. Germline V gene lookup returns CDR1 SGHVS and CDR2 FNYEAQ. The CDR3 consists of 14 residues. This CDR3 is CASSSGQLQYEQFF.

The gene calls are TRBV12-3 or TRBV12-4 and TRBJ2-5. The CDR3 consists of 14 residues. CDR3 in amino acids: CASSLRLAEETQYF.

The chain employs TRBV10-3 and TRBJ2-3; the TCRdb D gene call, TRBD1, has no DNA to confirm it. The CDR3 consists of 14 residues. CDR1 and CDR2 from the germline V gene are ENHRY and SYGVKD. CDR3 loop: CAIRAGTDTDTQYF.

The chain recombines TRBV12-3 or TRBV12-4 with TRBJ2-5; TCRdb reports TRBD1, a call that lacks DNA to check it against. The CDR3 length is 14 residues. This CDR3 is CASRETRGRETQYF.

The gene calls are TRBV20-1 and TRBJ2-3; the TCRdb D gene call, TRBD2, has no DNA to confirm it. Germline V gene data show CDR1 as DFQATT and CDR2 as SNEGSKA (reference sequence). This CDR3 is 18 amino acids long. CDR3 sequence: CSATGTSGGPQLADTQYF.

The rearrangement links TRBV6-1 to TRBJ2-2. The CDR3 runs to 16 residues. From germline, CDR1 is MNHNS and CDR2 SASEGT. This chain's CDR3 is CASSGLYSINTGELFF.

The CDR3 protein is CASSARLAGGWEETQYF. V usage is TRBV9 and J usage is TRBJ2-5; TCRdb proposes TRBD2, but this gene call is untestable without DNA. This CDR3 region has 17 residues. CDR1 and CDR2 (germline): SGDLS, YYNGEE. Together with reference TRBV9 and TRBJ2-5, the CDR3 gives the full variable domain: DSGVTQTPKHLITATGQRVTLRCSPRSGDLSVYWYQQSLDQGLQFLIQYYNGEERAKGNILERFSAQQFPDLHSELNLSSLELGDSALYFCASSARLAGGWEETQYFGPGTRLLVL.

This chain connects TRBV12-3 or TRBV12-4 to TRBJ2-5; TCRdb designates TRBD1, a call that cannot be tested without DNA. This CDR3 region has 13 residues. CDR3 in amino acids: CASSSRGGETQYF.

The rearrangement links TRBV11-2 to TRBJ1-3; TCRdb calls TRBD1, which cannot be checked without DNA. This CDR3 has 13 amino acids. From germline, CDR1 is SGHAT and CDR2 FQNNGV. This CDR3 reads CASRPQGGNTIYF.

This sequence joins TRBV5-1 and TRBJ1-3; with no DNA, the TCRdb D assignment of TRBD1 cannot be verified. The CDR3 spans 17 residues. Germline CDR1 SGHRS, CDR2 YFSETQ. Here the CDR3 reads CASSLANPGIPGNTIYF.

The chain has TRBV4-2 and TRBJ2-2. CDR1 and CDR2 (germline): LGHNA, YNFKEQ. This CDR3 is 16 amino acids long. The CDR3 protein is CASSQDRRLETGELFF.

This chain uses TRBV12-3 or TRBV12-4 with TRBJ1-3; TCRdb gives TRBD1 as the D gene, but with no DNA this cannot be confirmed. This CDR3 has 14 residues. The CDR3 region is CASSSQGTGNTIYF.

CDR3 in amino acids: CASSPILAGANMETQYF. The chain joins TRBV7-8 to TRBJ2-5; the TRBD2 assignment by TCRdb is unverifiable without DNA. This CDR3 is built from 17 residues. Germline-derived CDR1 and CDR2 are SGHVS and FQNEAQ.

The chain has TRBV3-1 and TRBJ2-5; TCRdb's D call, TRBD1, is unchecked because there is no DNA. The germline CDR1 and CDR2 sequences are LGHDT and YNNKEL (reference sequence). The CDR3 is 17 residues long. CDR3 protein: CASSQYTGSRKQETQYF.

CDR3 in amino acids: CASSVADRGPYEQYF. This chain connects TRBV12-3 or TRBV12-4 to TRBJ2-7; TCRdb calls TRBD1, which cannot be checked without DNA. The CDR3 is made up of 15 amino acids.

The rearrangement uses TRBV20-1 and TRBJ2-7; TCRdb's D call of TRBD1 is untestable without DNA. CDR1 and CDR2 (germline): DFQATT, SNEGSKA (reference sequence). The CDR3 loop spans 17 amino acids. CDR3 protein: CSARDSNRGRGTREQYF.

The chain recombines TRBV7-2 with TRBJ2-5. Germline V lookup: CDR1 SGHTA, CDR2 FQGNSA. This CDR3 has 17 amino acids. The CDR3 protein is CASSLVSSGSYQETQYF.